What follows are 8 T cell receptor beta chains derived from one specimen sequenced in a study of TIL therapy for anti-PD-1-resistant metastatic lung cancer. The immunoSEQ assay was v3. This table comes from immunoSEQ multiplex PCR, and its TCRdb copy is limited to in-frame clones, with some not included. The sample includes around 100,000 clones, around 71% seen only once; the top ten take about a tenth. Time point in this sample: pre-treatment sample, taken before nivolumab and TIL therapy. Pleural nodules or supraclavicular lymph nodes made up most of the excised metastases sampled. The sample was tumor tissue, taken at baseline. Every receptor here comes from a person aged 25 to 80 with non-small cell lung cancer.

The CDR3 DNA follows: TGTGCCAGCAGCCTAGGCGAAACCTACAATGAGCAGTTCTTC. It is translated as CASSLGETYNEQFF. This chain joins TRBV9 and TRBJ2-1; D remains ambiguous. Deletions cut 4 bases from V and 2 bases from J, with 10 bases between. The CDR3 runs to 14 residues. Germline CDR1 SGDLS, CDR2 YYNGEE. The full variable domain, rest sourced from reference TRBV9 and TRBJ2-1, is DSGVTQTPKHLITATGQRVTLRCSPRSGDLSVYWYQQSLDQGLQFLIQYYNGEERAKGNILERFSAQQFPDLHSELNLSSLELGDSALYFCASSLGETYNEQFFGPGTRLTVL.

This chain uses TRBV30 with TRBJ2-7; 10 positions agree with TRBD2. After removal of 3 bases from V and 3 bases from J, the junction contained 2 bases not matched to a gene. The CDR3 is 13 amino acids. CDR1 GTSNPN and CDR2 SVGIG come from the germline V gene (reference sequence). CDR3 in amino acids: CAWRRTSGYEQYF. CDR3 coding DNA: TGTGCCTGGAGAAGGACTAGCGGCTACGAGCAGTACTTC. Full variable domain (outside the CDR3, taken from reference TRBV30 and TRBJ2-7): SQTIHQWPATLVQPVGSPLSLECTVEGTSNPNLYWYRQAAGRGLQLLFYSVGIGQISSEVPQNLSASRPQDRQFILSSKKLLLSDSGFYLCAWRRTSGYEQYFGPGTRLTVT.

The chain recombines TRBV2 with TRBJ2-7; D perhaps matches TRBD2 (6 bases). V gave up 5 bases and J gave up 3 bases, with 11 bases separating them. Germline CDR1 is SNHLY and CDR2 is FYNNEI. The CDR3 covers 13 residues. CDR3 protein: CASSSVGGYEQYF. The CDR3, as DNA: TGTGCCAGCAGTTCGGTGGGAGGCTACGAGCAGTACTTC.

The chain employs TRBV27 and TRBJ2-2; D gene unclear. V lost 2 bases and J lost 4, with 14 bases in between. CDR1 is MNHEY, CDR2 SMNVEV, per germline (reference sequence). The CDR3 is 16 residues long. The CDR3 here is CASSLKFGLSTGELFF. CDR3 DNA sequence: TGTGCCAGCAGTTTAAAGTTTGGCCTTTCCACCGGGGAGCTGTTTTTT.

V and J are TRBV27 and TRBJ2-5; 8 bases line up with TRBD1. V lost 5 bases and J lost 1; bases outside the gene matches: 6. Germline V gives CDR1 MNHEY, CDR2 SMNVEV (reference sequence). This CDR3 is built from 15 residues. The CDR3 sequence is CASSPWTGTQETQYF. The CDR3 bases are TGTGCCAGCAGTCCCTGGACAGGGACCCAAGAGACCCAGTACTTC.

V usage is TRBV5-1 and J usage is TRBJ2-7, with TRBD2 identical over 7 bases. This CDR3 is 17 amino acids long. The V segment lost 4 bases and the J segment 2 bases; nucleotides outside the gene matches: 15. Germline V gene sequence: CDR1 SGHRS, CDR2 YFSETQ. Here the CDR3 reads CASSLPPGSGAAYEQYF. Written as DNA, the CDR3 is TGCGCCAGCAGCCTCCCCCCGGGGAGCGGGGCAGCCTACGAGCAGTACTTC.

V and J are TRBV13 and TRBJ2-5; 7 nucleotides agree with TRBD1. The ends lost 5 bases at V and 2 bases at J; junction bases unmatched: 11. There are 16 residues in the CDR3. CDR1 PRHDT and CDR2 FYEKMQ come from the germline V gene (reference sequence). The DNA of the CDR3 is TGTGCCAGCAGCGCCCTCCGGGACAGACCGCAAGAGACCCAGTACTTC. Translating gives CASSALRDRPQETQYF. Full variable domain (outside the CDR3, taken from reference TRBV13 and TRBJ2-5): AAGVIQSPRHLIKEKRETATLKCYPIPRHDTVYWYQQGPGQDPQFLISFYEKMQSDKGSIPDRFSAQQFSDYHSELNMSSLELGDSALYFCASSALRDRPQETQYFGPGTRLLVL.

In this sample, this clone turned up many times. The V call is TRBV18, the J call TRBJ2-1, with D possibly matching TRBD1 (7 bases). Germline V gene sequence: CDR1 KGHSH, CDR2 LQKENI. CDR3 size: 13 residues. V was cut by 4 bases and J by 10 bases, with 14 bases left in between. The CDR3 DNA is TGTGCCAGCTCACTTAAATCAGGGGGGGAGCAGTTCTTC. Protein sequence: CASSLKSGGEQFF.